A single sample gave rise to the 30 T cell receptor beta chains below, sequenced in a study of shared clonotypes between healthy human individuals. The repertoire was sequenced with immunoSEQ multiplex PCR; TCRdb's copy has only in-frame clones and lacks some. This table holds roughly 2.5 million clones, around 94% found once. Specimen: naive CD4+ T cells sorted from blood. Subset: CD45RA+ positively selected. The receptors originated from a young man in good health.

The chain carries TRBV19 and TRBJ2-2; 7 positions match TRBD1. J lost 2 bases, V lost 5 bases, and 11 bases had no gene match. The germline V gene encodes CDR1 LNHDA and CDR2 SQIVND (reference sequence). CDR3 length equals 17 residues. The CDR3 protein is CASSASRDSRNTGELFF. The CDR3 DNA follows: TGTGCCAGTAGTGCGTCCCGGGACAGTCGAAACACCGGGGAGCTGTTTTTT.

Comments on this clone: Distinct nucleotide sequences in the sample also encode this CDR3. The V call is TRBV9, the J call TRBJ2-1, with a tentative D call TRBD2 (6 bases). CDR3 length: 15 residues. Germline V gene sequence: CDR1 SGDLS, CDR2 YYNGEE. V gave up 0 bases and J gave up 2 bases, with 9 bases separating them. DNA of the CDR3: TGTGCCAGCAGCGTAGATCGGGGGACCTACAATGAGCAGTTCTTC. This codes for CASSVDRGTYNEQFF.

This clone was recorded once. The CDR3 DNA sequence: TGTGCCAGCAGCTTAAACTCTCTAGGAGGAGAGACCCAGTACTTC. Translating it yields CASSLNSLGGETQYF. The J gene is TRBJ2-5, the V gene TRBV7-3; D is perhaps TRBD2 (5 bases). Trimming left V 1 base short and J 4 bases short, with 13 bases between. CDR1 and CDR2 (germline): SGHTA, FQGTGA. The CDR3 covers 15 residues.

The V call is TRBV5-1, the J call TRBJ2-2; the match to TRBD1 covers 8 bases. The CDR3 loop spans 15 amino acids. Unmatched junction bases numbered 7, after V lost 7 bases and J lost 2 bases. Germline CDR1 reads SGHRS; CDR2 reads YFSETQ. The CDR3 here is CASSDRASNTGELFF. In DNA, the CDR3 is TGCGCCAGCTCGGACAGGGCATCTAACACCGGGGAGCTGTTTTTT.

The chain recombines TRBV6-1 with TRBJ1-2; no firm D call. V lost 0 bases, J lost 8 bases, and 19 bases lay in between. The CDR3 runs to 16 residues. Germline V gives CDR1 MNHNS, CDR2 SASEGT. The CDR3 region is CASSEARDQGGGGYTF. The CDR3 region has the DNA TGTGCCAGCAGTGAAGCGCGCGATCAAGGAGGAGGGGGCTACACCTTC.

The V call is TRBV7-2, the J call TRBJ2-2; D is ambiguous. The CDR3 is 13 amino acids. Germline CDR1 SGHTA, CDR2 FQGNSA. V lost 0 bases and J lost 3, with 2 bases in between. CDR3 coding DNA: TGTGCCAGCAGCTTAGCGTACACCGGGGAGCTGTTTTTT. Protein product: CASSLAYTGELFF.

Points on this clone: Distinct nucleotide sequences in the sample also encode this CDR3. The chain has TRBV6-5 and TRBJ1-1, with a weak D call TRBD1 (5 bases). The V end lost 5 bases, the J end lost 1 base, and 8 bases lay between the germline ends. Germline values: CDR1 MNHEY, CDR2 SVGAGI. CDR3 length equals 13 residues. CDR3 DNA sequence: TGTGCCAGCAGTAGAGGGGCGAACACTGAAGCTTTCTTT. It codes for CASSRGANTEAFF.

In nucleotides, the CDR3 is TGTGCCAGCAGTTTCAGGGGACAGGGAGTCCAGCCCCAGCATTTT. This sequence encodes CASSFRGQGVQPQHF. The chain has TRBV28 and TRBJ1-5; 9 nucleotides agree with TRBD1. V shed 3 bases, J shed 7 bases, and the junction held 7 bases outside the gene matches. The CDR3 is made up of 15 amino acids. CDR1 and CDR2 from the germline V gene are MDHEN and SYDVKM.

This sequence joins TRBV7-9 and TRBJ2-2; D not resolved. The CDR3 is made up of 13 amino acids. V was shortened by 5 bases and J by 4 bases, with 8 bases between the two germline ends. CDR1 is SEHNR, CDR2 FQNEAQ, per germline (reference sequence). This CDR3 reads CASSPKITGELFF. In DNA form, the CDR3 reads TGTGCCAGCAGCCCAAAGATCACCGGGGAGCTGTTTTTT.

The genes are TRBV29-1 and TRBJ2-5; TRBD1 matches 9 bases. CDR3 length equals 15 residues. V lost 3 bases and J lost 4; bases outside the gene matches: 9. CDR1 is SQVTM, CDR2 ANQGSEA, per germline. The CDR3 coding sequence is TGCAGCGTTGATTTGACAGGGGGAGCGTTAGAGACCCAGTACTTC. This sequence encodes CSVDLTGGALETQYF.

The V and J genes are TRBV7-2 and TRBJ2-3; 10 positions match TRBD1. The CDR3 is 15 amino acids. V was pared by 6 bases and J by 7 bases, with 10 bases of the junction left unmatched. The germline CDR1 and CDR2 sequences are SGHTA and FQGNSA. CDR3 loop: CASRLPGTGENTQYF. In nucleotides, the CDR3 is TGTGCCAGCAGACTACCCGGGACAGGGGAAAATACGCAGTATTTT. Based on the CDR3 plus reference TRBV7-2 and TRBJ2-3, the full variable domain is GAGVSQSPSNKVTEKGKDVELRCDPISGHTALYWYRQSLGQGLEFLIYFQGNSAPDKSGLPSDRFSAERTGGSVSTLTIQRTQQEDSAVYLCASRLPGTGENTQYFGPGTRLTVL.

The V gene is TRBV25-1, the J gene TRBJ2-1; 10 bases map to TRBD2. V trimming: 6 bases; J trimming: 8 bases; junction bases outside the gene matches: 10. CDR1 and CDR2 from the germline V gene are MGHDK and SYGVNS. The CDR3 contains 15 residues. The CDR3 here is CASSQSGGAAHEQFF. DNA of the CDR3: TGTGCCAGCAGCCAGAGCGGGGGGGCGGCGCATGAGCAGTTCTTC. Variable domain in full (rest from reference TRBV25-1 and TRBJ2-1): EADIYQTPRYLVIGTGKKITLECSQTMGHDKMYWYQQDPGMELHLIHYSYGVNSTEKGDLSSESTVSRIRTEHFPLTLESARPSHTSQYLCASSQSGGAAHEQFFGPGTRLTVL.

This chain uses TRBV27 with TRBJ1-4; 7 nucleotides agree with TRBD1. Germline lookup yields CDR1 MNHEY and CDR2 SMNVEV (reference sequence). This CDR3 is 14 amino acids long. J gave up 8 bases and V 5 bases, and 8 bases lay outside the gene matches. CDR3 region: CASSKTGSGEKLFF. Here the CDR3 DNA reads TGTGCCAGCAGTAAGACAGGGTCAGGGGAAAAACTGTTTTTT. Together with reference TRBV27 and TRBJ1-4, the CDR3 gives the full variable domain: EAQVTQNPRYLITVTGKKLTVTCSQNMNHEYMSWYRQDPGLGLRQIYYSMNVEVTDKGDVPEGYKVSRKEKRNFPLILESPSPNQTSLYFCASSKTGSGEKLFFGSGTQLSVL.

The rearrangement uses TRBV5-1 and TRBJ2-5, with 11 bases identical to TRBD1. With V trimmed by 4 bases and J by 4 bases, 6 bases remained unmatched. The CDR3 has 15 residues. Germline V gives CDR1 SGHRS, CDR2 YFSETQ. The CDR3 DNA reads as TGCGCCAGCAGCCATGGGGACAGGGGGGGAGAGACCCAGTACTTC. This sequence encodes CASSHGDRGGETQYF.

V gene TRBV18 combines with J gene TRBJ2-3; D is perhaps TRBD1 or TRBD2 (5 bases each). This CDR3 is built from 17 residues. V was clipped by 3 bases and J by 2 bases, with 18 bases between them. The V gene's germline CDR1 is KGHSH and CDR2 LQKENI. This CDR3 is CASSPRQRPQHTDTQYF. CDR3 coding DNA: TGTGCCAGCTCACCGAGACAGCGGCCCCAACACACAGATACGCAGTATTTT.

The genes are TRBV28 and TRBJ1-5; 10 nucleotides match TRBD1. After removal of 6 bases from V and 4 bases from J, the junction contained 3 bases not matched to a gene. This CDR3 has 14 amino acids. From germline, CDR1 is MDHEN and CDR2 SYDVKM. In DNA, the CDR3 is TGTGCCAGCAGGGGACAGGGGCGAAATCAGCCCCAGCATTTT. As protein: CASRGQGRNQPQHF.

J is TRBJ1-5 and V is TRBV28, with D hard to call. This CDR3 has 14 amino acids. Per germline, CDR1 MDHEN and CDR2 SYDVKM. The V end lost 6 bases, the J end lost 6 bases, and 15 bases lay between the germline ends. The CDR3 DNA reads TGTGCCAGCAGCCCAGCAATGATTATTCAGCCCCAGCATTTT. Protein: CASSPAMIIQPQHF. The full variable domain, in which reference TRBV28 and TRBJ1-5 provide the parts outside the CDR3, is DVKVTQSSRYLVKRTGEKVFLECVQDMDHENMFWYRQDPGLGLRLIYFSYDVKMKEKGDIPEGYSVSREKKERFSLILESASTNQTSMYLCASSPAMIIQPQHFGDGTRLSIL.

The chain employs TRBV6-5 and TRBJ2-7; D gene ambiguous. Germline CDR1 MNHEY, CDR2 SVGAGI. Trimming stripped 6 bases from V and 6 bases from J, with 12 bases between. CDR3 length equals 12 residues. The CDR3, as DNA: TGTGCCAGCAGCCAGTGGAAAGGCGAGCAGTACTTC. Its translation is CASSQWKGEQYF.

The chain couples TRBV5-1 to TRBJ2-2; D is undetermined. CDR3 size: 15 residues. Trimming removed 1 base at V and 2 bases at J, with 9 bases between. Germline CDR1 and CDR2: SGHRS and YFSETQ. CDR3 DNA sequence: TGCGCCAGCAGCTTGACTGATAGAAACACCGGGGAGCTGTTTTTT. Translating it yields CASSLTDRNTGELFF.

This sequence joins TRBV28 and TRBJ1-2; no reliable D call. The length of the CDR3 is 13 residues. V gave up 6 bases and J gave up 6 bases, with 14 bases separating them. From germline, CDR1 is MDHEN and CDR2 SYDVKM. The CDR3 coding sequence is TGTGCCAGCAGCCCGGTTTGGGTGAATGGCTACACCTTC. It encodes CASSPVWVNGYTF.

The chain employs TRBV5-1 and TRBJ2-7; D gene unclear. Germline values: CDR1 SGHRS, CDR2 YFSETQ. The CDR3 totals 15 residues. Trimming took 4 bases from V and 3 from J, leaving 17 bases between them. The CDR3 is CASSPTGPQVYEQYF. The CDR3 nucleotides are TGCGCCAGCAGCCCAACCGGGCCCCAGGTCTACGAGCAGTACTTC.

Here the CDR3 reads CASSFGSPHGYTF. DNA of the CDR3: TGTGCCAGCAGCTTTGGCTCTCCTCATGGCTACACCTTC. The V and J genes are TRBV5-6 and TRBJ1-2; D call uncertain. V lost 2 bases to trimming and J lost 6 bases, with 11 bases between them. The CDR3 contains 13 residues. Germline V CDR1 and CDR2: SGHDT, YYEEEE. The full variable domain, completed using reference TRBV5-6 and TRBJ1-2, is DAGVTQSPTHLIKTRGQQVTLRCSPKSGHDTVSWYQQALGQGPQFIFQYYEEEERQRGNFPDRFSGHQFPNYSSELNVNALLLGDSALYLCASSFGSPHGYTFGSGTRLTVV.

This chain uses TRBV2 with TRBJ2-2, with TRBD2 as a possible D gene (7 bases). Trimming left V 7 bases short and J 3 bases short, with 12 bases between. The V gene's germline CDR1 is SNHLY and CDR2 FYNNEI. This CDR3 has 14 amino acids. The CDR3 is CASTAGAHTGELFF. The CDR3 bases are TGTGCCAGCACTGCGGGGGCTCACACCGGGGAGCTGTTTTTT.

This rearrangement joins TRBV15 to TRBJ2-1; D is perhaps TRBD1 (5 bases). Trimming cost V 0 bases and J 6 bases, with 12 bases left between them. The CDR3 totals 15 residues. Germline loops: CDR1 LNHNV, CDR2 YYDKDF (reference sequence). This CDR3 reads CATSRDRVLGNEQFF. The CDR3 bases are TGTGCCACCAGCAGAGACAGGGTCTTGGGCAATGAGCAGTTCTTC.

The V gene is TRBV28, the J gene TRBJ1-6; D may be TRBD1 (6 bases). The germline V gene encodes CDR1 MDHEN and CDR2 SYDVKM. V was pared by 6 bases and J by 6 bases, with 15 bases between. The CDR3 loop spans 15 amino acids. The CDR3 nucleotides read TGTGCCAGCAGCCTACAGGGTCCCAGTAATTCACCCCTCCACTTT. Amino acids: CASSLQGPSNSPLHF.

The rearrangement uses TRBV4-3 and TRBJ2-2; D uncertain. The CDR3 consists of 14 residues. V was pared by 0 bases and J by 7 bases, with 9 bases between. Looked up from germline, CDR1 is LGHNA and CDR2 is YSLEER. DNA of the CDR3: TGCGCCAGCAGCCAAGACTTGAGTGGCGGGGAGCTGTTTTTT. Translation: CASSQDLSGGELFF.

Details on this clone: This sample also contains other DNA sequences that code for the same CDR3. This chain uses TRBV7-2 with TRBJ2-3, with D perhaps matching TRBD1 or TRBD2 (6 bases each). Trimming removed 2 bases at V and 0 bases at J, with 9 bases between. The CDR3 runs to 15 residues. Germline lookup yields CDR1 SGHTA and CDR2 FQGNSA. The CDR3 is CASSLRGGSTDTQYF. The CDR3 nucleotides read TGTGCCAGCAGCTTAAGAGGGGGGAGCACAGATACGCAGTATTTT.

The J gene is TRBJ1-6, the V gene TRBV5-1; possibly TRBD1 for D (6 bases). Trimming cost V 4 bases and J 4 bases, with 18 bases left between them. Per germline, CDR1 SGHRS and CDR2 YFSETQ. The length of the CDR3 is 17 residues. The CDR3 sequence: CASSPFGGGGYNSPLHF. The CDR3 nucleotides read TGCGCCAGCAGCCCATTTGGAGGGGGAGGATATAATTCACCCCTCCACTTT.

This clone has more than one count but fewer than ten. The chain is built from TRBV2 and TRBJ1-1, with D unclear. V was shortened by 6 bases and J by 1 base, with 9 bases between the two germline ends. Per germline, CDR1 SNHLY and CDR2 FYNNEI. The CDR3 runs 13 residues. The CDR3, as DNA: TGTGCCAGCAGGGTAGGAACGAACACTGAAGCTTTCTTT. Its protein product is CASRVGTNTEAFF. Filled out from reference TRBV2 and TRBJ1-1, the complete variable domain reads EPEVTQTPSHQVTQMGQEVILRCVPISNHLYFYWYRQILGQKVEFLVSFYNNEISEKSEIFDDQFSVERPDGSNFTLKIRSTKLEDSAMYFCASRVGTNTEAFFGQGTRLTVV.

CDR3 amino acids: CASSLSQVGGYTF. CDR3 DNA sequence: TGTGCCAGCAGTTTATCGCAGGTTGGTGGCTACACCTTC. The rearrangement links TRBV27 to TRBJ1-2, with D unresolved. V was pared by 0 bases and J by 7 bases, with 9 bases between. CDR3 length: 13 amino acids. Germline CDR1 is MNHEY and CDR2 is SMNVEV (reference sequence).